This TCR beta chain was recovered during a study of CD8 T cells in ankylosing spondylitis. V was pared by 0 bases and J by 3 bases, with 18 bases between. Germline CDR1 is WNHNN and CDR2 is SYGVQD (reference sequence). The CDR3 totals 17 residues. Each CDR3 protein is one row after TCRdb ran MiXCR on the 5' RACE reads. The sample has nearly 350,000 distinct CDR3 sequences, 14% to 15% seen once; the top ten hold around 1%. Input material: blood, either unsorted or a sorted T cell fraction (not recorded which). The chain joins TRBV10-1 to TRBJ2-7, with TRBD1 as a possible D gene (5 bases). This receptor was identified in a male donor with ankylosing spondylitis or in good health (not recorded which). CDR3 protein: CASSESPLYDGHYEQYF. The CDR3 coding sequence is TGCGCCAGCAGTGAGTCTCCTCTTTACGACGGACACTACGAGCAGTACTTC.